The sequence of this TCR beta chain was determined in a study of early T cells in non-severe SARS-CoV-2 infection. From the 5' RACE reads, TCRdb called clonotypes with MiXCR, one entry per CDR3 protein. Here the sample spans around 60,000 distinct CDR3 sequences, roughly a tenth being singletons. This clonotype has at least ten counts. From germline, CDR1 is MNHEY and CDR2 SMNVEV (reference sequence). V was pared by 5 bases and J by 7 bases, with 24 bases between. The CDR3 covers 16 residues. The sample consisted of whole blood. The clonotype originates from an adult who was a healthcare worker with PCR-confirmed SARS-CoV-2 infection or an uninfected control (not recorded which). V gene TRBV27 combines with J gene TRBJ2-7, with D perhaps TRBD2 (6 bases). The CDR3 sequence is CASSPRTPGLRGEQYF. In DNA, the CDR3 is TGTGCCAGCAGTCCTAGAACGCCGGGACTCCGGGGGGAGCAGTACTTC.